This T cell receptor beta chain was observed in a study of T cells in Graves' hyperthyroidism and ophthalmopathy. Study-wide results and caveats: Blood also carried most thyroid clonotypes expanded above 0.001.

RNA transcripts provided the source from which TCR beta CDR3 regions were amplified. The HTBI primer set served for first-round RT-PCR of the TCR CDR3. MiXCR, run by TCRdb on the multiplex PCR reads, gives a single entry per CDR3 protein. The table includes around 490,000 distinct CDR3 sequences, around 20% detected once. This clonotype occurred many times. Its antigen is currently unknown. The sample comprised blood. This receptor was taken from a middle-aged man with Graves' ophthalmopathy.

The CDR3 DNA reads as TGTGCCAGCTCGTCGGGACCGGCGAACACTGAAGCTTTCTTT. Protein product: CASSSGPANTEAFF. This sequence joins TRBV18 and TRBJ1-1; possibly TRBD1 for D (5 bases). The CDR3 is 14 residues long. The germline CDR1 and CDR2 sequences are KGHSH and LQKENI. Between the trimmed V and J ends, which lost 6 bases and 1 base, there was a span of 12 bases.